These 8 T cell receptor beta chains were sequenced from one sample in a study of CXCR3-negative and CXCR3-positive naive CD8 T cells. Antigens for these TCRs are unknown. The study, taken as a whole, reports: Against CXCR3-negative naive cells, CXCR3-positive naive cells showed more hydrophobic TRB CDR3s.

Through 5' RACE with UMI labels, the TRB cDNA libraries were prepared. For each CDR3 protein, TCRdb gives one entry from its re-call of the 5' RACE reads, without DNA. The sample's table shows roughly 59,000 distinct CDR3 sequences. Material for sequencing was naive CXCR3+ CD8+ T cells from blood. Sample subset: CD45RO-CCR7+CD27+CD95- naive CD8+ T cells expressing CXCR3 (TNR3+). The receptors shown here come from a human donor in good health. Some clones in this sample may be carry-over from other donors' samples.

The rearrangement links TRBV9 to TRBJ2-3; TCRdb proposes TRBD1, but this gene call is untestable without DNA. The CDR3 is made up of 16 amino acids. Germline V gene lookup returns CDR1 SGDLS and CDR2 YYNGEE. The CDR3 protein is CASSPTRDSSTDTQYF.

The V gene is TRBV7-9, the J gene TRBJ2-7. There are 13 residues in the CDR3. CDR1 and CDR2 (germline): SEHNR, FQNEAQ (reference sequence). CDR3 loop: CASSSSFSYEQYF.

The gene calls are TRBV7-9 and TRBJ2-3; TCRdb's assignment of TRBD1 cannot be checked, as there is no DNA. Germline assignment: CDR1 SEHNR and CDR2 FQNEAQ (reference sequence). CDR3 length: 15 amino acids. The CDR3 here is CASSSRTGGTDTQYF.

CDR3 sequence: CSASSGSDTEAFF. The rearrangement joins TRBV20-1 to TRBJ1-1. The CDR3 contains 13 residues. Per germline, CDR1 DFQATT and CDR2 SNEGSKA (reference sequence).

CDR3 sequence reads: CASSLAHGSYNEQFF. The chain carries TRBV5-6 and TRBJ2-1. The CDR3 loop spans 15 amino acids. Per germline, CDR1 SGHDT and CDR2 YYEEEE.

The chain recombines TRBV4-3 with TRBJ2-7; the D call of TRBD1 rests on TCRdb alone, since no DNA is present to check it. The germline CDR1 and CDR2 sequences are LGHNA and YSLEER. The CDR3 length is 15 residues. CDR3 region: CASSQATGGTYEQYF.

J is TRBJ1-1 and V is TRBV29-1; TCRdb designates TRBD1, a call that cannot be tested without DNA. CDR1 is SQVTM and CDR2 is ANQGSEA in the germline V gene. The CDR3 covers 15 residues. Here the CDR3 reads CSVPGGGFMNTEAFF.

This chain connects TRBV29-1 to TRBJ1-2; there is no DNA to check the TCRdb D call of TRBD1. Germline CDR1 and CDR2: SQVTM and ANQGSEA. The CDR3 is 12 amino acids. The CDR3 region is CSAGTGEDGYTF.